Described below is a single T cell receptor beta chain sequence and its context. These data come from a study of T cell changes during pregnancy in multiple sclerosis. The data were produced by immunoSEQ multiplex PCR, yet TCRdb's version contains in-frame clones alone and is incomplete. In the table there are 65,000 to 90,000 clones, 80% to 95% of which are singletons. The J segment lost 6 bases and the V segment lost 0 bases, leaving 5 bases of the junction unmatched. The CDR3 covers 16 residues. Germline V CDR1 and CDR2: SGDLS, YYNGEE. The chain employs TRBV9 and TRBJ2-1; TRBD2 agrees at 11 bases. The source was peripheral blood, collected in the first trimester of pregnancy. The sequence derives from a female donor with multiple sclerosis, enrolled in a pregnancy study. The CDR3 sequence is CASSVGTSGSVNEQFF. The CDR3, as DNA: TGTGCCAGCAGCGTAGGTACTAGCGGGAGCGTCAATGAGCAGTTCTTC.